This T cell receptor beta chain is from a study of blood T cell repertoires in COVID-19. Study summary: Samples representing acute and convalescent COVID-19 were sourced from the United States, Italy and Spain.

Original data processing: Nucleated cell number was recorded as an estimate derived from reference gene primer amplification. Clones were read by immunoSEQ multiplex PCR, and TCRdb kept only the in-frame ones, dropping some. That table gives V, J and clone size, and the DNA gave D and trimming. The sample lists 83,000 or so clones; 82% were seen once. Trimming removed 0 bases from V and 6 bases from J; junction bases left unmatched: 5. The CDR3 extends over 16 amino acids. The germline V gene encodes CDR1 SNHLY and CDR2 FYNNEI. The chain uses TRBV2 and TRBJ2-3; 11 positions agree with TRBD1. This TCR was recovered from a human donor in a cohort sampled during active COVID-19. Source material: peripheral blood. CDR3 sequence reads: CASSEALRDRGDTQYF. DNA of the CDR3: TGTGCCAGCAGTGAAGCGCTTCGGGACAGGGGGGATACGCAGTATTTT.